A single sample gave rise to the 22 T cell receptor beta chains below, sequenced in a study of CDR3 diversity in severe acne. One entry per CDR3 protein results from TCRdb running MiXCR on the PCR reads. The repertoire holds roughly 93,000 distinct CDR3 sequences, with about 53% as singletons. Sequencing input: blood. All receptors come from a male donor with severe acne vulgaris.

Notes on this clonotype: One junction end disagrees with the germline gene, perhaps due to a read error. V usage is TRBV10-3 and J usage is TRBJ1-5; 10 bases fit TRBD1. Germline CDR1 is ENHRY and CDR2 is SYGVKD. This CDR3 comprises 15 residues. The DNA for the CDR3 is TGTGCCAGCAGTTACCGCGGACAGGGGGATCAGCCCCAGCATTTT. As protein: CASSYRGQGDQPQHF.

This clonotype turned up a few times. The V gene is TRBV2, the J gene TRBJ2-3, with D tentatively TRBD1 (5 bases). V was trimmed by 6 bases and J by 0 bases, leaving 16 bases between them. The germline CDR1 and CDR2 sequences are SNHLY and FYNNEI. The CDR3 is 16 residues long. CDR3 nucleotides: TGTGCCAGCAGCCCTAGACAGTCCCCTAGCACAGATACGCAGTATTTT. Its translation: CASSPRQSPSTDTQYF.

The chain recombines TRBV12-3 or TRBV12-4 with TRBJ2-5; 8 bases line up with TRBD2. V trimming: 6 bases; J trimming: 3 bases; junction bases outside the gene matches: 6. The CDR3 is made up of 14 amino acids. CDR3 nucleotide sequence: TGTGCCAGCAGCCCCGGGACTAGTAAAGAGACCCAGTACTTC. Protein sequence: CASSPGTSKETQYF.

This chain uses TRBV29-1 with TRBJ1-1; weak D call: TRBD1 (6 bases). Looked up from germline, CDR1 is SQVTM and CDR2 is ANQGSEA. There are 14 residues in the CDR3. The V and J ends lost 3 bases and 1 base respectively, with 12 bases between them. CDR3 nucleotides: TGCAGCGTTGACACAGGGAGGCAGAACACTGAAGCTTTCTTT. Its translation: CSVDTGRQNTEAFF.

In DNA, the CDR3 is TGTGCCAGCAGTCCCGGGACGATTGTGGCTGAAGCTTTCTTT. Its protein product is CASSPGTIVAEAFF. The chain carries TRBV12-3 or TRBV12-4 and TRBJ1-1; a possible D gene is TRBD1 (5 bases). The V end lost 5 bases, the J end lost 6 bases, and 16 bases lay between the germline ends. The CDR3 runs to 14 residues.

This clonotype occurred a few times. V is TRBV24-1 and J is TRBJ2-2, with D possibly being TRBD2 (5 bases). Germline V gene lookup returns CDR1 KGHDR and CDR2 SFDVKD. The CDR3 is made up of 14 amino acids. The ends were cut back, 7 bases at V and 5 bases at J, with 13 bases in the middle. The DNA for the CDR3 is TGTGCCACCAGGACGGAGGAGGAGACCGGGGAGCTGTTTTTT. The encoded protein is CATRTEEETGELFF.

This clonotype was found a few times. This chain links TRBV28 with TRBJ2-1; 7 bases line up with TRBD1. Looked up from germline, CDR1 is MDHEN and CDR2 is SYDVKM. Losses at the gene ends were 6 bases for V and 6 bases for J; bases not matched to a gene: 11. This CDR3 comprises 15 residues. The CDR3 is CASSPGTALSNEQFF. The CDR3 DNA sequence: TGTGCCAGCAGCCCCGGGACAGCCTTGAGCAATGAGCAGTTCTTC.

V and J are TRBV7-2 and TRBJ1-1; D remains unclear. Germline V gene lookup returns CDR1 SGHTA and CDR2 FQGNSA. Trimming shortened V by 6 bases and J by 5 bases, and 16 bases separated the two germline ends. The CDR3 covers 14 residues. The CDR3 nucleotides are TGTGCCAGCAGTTTATCGGTTTACCTAACTGAAGCTTTCTTT. This codes for CASSLSVYLTEAFF.

V gene TRBV6-4 combines with J gene TRBJ2-7; 7 bases are a match to TRBD2. Germline V lookup: CDR1 MRHNA, CDR2 SNTAGT. Trimming removed 6 bases from V and 11 bases from J; junction bases left unmatched: 13. This CDR3 region has 13 residues. CDR3 in amino acids: CASRGGGEVPEYF. In DNA form, the CDR3 reads TGTGCCAGCAGGGGGGGGGGGGAGGTTCCGGAGTACTTC.

This clonotype was recorded at least ten times. The V and J genes are TRBV28 and TRBJ2-5; 10 bases align to TRBD2. Losses at the gene ends were 6 bases for V and 4 bases for J; bases not matched to a gene: 8. The CDR3 covers 15 residues. CDR1 is MDHEN and CDR2 is SYDVKM in the germline V gene. This CDR3 is CASSRAGGPGETQYF. Here the CDR3 DNA reads TGTGCCAGCAGCCGAGCGGGAGGGCCGGGAGAGACCCAGTACTTC. The whole variable domain, filled in from reference TRBV28 and TRBJ2-5, reads DVKVTQSSRYLVKRTGEKVFLECVQDMDHENMFWYRQDPGLGLRLIYFSYDVKMKEKGDIPEGYSVSREKKERFSLILESASTNQTSMYLCASSRAGGPGETQYFGPGTRLLVL.

This sequence joins TRBV28 and TRBJ2-7; TRBD1 matches at 7 bases. Germline V CDR1 and CDR2: MDHEN, SYDVKM. V lost 10 bases and J lost 2; bases outside the gene matches: 11. The CDR3 spans 14 residues. The CDR3 protein is CATNTIDRAYEQYV. Written as DNA, the CDR3 is TGTGCCACCAATACAATCGACAGGGCCTACGAGCAGTACGTC.

As regards this clonotype: At one boundary the junction diverges from the germline segment, which might be a read error. The chain uses TRBV10-3 and TRBJ1-1; D is unclear. The CDR3 contains 13 residues. From germline, CDR1 is ENHRY and CDR2 SYGVKD. For the CDR3, the DNA is TGTGCCACCAGTGAGTTGGTAGACACTGAAGCTTTCTTT. This sequence encodes CATSELVDTEAFF.

Many counts were recorded for this clonotype. This rearrangement joins TRBV19 to TRBJ2-1; a weak D match, TRBD2 (5 bases). Trimming stripped 4 bases from V and 8 bases from J, with 12 bases between. This CDR3 has 13 amino acids. Germline loops: CDR1 LNHDA, CDR2 SQIVND (reference sequence). The CDR3 region is CASSTRPGDEQFF. The CDR3 DNA reads as TGTGCCAGTAGTACAAGGCCCGGGGATGAGCAGTTCTTC.

The chain is built from TRBV20-1 and TRBJ2-7; 8 bases are shared with TRBD1. V trimming: 0 bases; J trimming: 6 bases; junction bases outside the gene matches: 10. The V gene's germline CDR1 is DFQATT and CDR2 SNEGSKA (reference sequence). There are 15 residues in the CDR3. CDR3 protein: CSARDLDRVSSEQYF. The CDR3 region has the DNA TGCAGTGCTAGAGATCTGGACAGGGTGTCGTCCGAGCAGTACTTC.

About this clonotype: The junction differs from germline at one of its ends, possibly a read error. This chain connects TRBV30 to TRBJ1-1, with D unresolved. The CDR3 totals 14 residues. The germline V gene has CDR1 GTSNPN and CDR2 SVGIG (reference sequence). As DNA, the CDR3 is TGTGTCTGGAGTGTACCCGGCTTGAACACTGAAGCTTTCTTT. Its translation is CVWSVPGLNTEAFF.

This clonotype occurred a few times. This chain uses TRBV5-5 with TRBJ1-2, with TRBD1 matching over 7 bases. V was pared by 0 bases and J by 7 bases, with 9 bases of the junction left unmatched. Per the germline V gene, CDR1 is SGHKS and CDR2 is YYEKEE (reference sequence). The CDR3 extends over 15 amino acids. DNA for the CDR3: TGTGCCAGCAGCTTGGCGACAGGGTCTCCGGGTGGCTACACCTTC. Its translation: CASSLATGSPGGYTF.

The chain carries TRBV5-1 and TRBJ2-1, with a tentative D call TRBD2 (5 bases). Germline V gives CDR1 SGHRS, CDR2 YFSETQ. The CDR3 length is 14 residues. Trimming cost V 1 base and J 2 bases, with 7 bases left between them. The CDR3 DNA follows: TGCGCCAGCAGCTTGAGGGAGCCCTACAATGAGCAGTTCTTC. Translated, it gives CASSLREPYNEQFF.

CDR3 loop: CASSQGQSNQPQHF. The CDR3 region has the DNA TGTGCCAGCAGCCAAGGACAGAGCAATCAGCCCCAGCATTTT. This chain joins TRBV3-1 and TRBJ1-5, with TRBD1 as a possible D gene (5 bases). V was cut by 1 base and J by 1 base, with 5 bases left in between. Germline V gene lookup returns CDR1 LGHDT and CDR2 YNNKEL (reference sequence). The CDR3 is made up of 14 amino acids.

This clonotype was picked up many times. The V call is TRBV20-1, the J call TRBJ2-7; D ambiguous. CDR3 size: 12 residues. Germline CDR1 and CDR2: DFQATT and SNEGSKA (reference sequence). The ends were cut back, 3 bases at V and 0 bases at J, with 6 bases in the middle. This chain's CDR3 is CSASLDSYEQYF. DNA of the CDR3: TGCAGTGCTAGCCTCGACTCCTACGAGCAGTACTTC.

The chain recombines TRBV29-1 with TRBJ1-2, with TRBD1 matching over 9 bases. The CDR3 runs 16 residues. With V trimmed by 0 bases and J by 9 bases, 14 bases remained unmatched. Germline V lookup: CDR1 SQVTM, CDR2 ANQGSEA. For the CDR3, the DNA is TGCAGCGTTGAAGAGATACAGGGGGCCGGAATCGTACGCTACACCTTC. This codes for CSVEEIQGAGIVRYTF.

The chain links TRBV20-1 to TRBJ1-1; D is unresolved. The germline gives CDR1 DFQATT, CDR2 SNEGSKA (reference sequence). The CDR3 is made up of 12 amino acids. V lost 8 bases and J lost 1, with 11 bases in between. Here the CDR3 reads CSSRQGNTEAFF. For the CDR3, the DNA is TGCAGTTCGCGGCAAGGGAACACTGAAGCTTTCTTT.

This clonotype was observed many times. This sequence joins TRBV20-1 and TRBJ1-5, with TRBD1 as a possible D gene (5 bases). The CDR3 consists of 16 residues. V lost 6 bases and J lost 0, with 18 bases in between. Per the germline V gene, CDR1 is DFQATT and CDR2 is SNEGSKA (reference sequence). CDR3 sequence reads: CSARLVGAGSNQPQHF. The CDR3 coding sequence is TGCAGTGCCCGGCTTGTCGGGGCTGGTAGCAATCAGCCCCAGCATTTT.